What follows describes a single T cell receptor beta chain. Treatment denoted: around 19 received Ad26.COV2.S at low or high dose, single or two shots; roughly five received placebo; per-sample allocation not given. All samples were drawn on day 63, counting from the first vaccine or placebo injection. This record comes from a study of Ad26.COV2.S vaccination and SARS-CoV-2 variants. Germline assignment: CDR1 SGHTA and CDR2 FQGTGA. The V and J ends lost 3 bases and 5 bases respectively, with 14 bases between them. The CDR3 loop spans 15 amino acids. Clones were sequenced by immunoSEQ multiplex PCR, and TCRdb holds only the in-frame ones, with some missing. The sample consists of 440,000 or so clones, 90% of them appearing once.

This receptor was taken from a person aged 18-60 years who received the Ad26.COV2.S COVID-19 vaccine or a placebo. This sequence joins TRBV7-3 and TRBJ2-1; no reliable D call. The sequencing here drew on peripheral blood, taken in a trial of Ad26.COV2.S vaccine versus placebo. CDR3 loop: CASSLSFGLDNEQFF. Here the CDR3 DNA reads TGTGCCAGCAGCTTGAGTTTTGGTCTCGACAATGAGCAGTTCTTC.